Each of the 21 T cell receptor beta chains below was sequenced from the same sample in a study of T cell repertoires in cytomegalovirus infection. TCRdb analysed the reads with MiXCR anew, one entry per CDR3 protein. The repertoire includes over 150,000 distinct CDR3 sequences, under 25% of them detected once, and approximately 3% sits in the top ten. The source material was PBMCs. All receptors derive from a human donor in good health (CMV status not recorded). Some clones in this sample may be carry-over from other donors' samples.

This clonotype came up a few times. V and J are TRBV7-3 and TRBJ2-3; the D gene is possibly TRBD1 (5 bases). Trimming pared 1 base from V and 6 bases from J, leaving 17 bases between. The CDR3 loop spans 16 amino acids. Looked up from germline, CDR1 is SGHTA and CDR2 is FQGTGA. The CDR3 spells CASSLKPQPGRDTQYF. CDR3 nucleotides: TGTGCCAGCAGCTTAAAACCTCAACCAGGGCGGGATACGCAGTATTTT.

The chain uses TRBV19 and TRBJ1-1; TRBD1 might be the D (6 bases). This CDR3 contains 14 residues. The V gene's germline CDR1 is LNHDA and CDR2 SQIVND (reference sequence). The V and J ends lost 3 bases and 7 bases respectively, with 15 bases between them. The CDR3 loop reads CASSIIEGGLEAFF. The CDR3 DNA reads TGTGCCAGTAGTATCATTGAGGGGGGCCTTGAAGCTTTCTTT.

This clonotype was picked up many times. V usage is TRBV28 and J usage is TRBJ1-1, with D hard to call. The V end lost 6 bases, the J end lost 0 bases, and 5 bases lay between the germline ends. Germline lookup yields CDR1 MDHEN and CDR2 SYDVKM. The CDR3 has 12 residues. The CDR3 nucleotides are TGTGCCAGCAGGGCGGTGAACACTGAAGCTTTCTTT. It translates to CASRAVNTEAFF.

V and J are TRBV11-1 and TRBJ1-1; perhaps TRBD1 as D (5 bases). The CDR3 extends over 16 amino acids. Trimming took 2 bases from V and 1 from J, leaving 14 bases between them. Germline loops: CDR1 SGHAT, CDR2 FQDESV (reference sequence). CDR3 DNA: TGTGCCAGCAGCTTATTCCTCGGGACGGGGAACACTGAAGCTTTCTTT. Protein product: CASSLFLGTGNTEAFF.

The rearrangement joins TRBV6-5 to TRBJ1-6; D remains unclear. Germline V lookup: CDR1 MNHEY, CDR2 SVGAGI. The ends were cut back, 8 bases at V and 11 bases at J, with 13 bases in the middle. The CDR3 runs to 12 residues. CDR3 amino acids: CASGGGYAPLHF. The CDR3 DNA follows: TGTGCCAGCGGAGGAGGATATGCACCCCTCCACTTT.

This clonotype was seen more than once but under ten times. The gene calls are TRBV7-2 and TRBJ2-5; 12 positions match TRBD2. This CDR3 comprises 17 residues. The V gene's germline CDR1 is SGHTA and CDR2 FQGNSA. J gave up 3 bases and V 5 bases, and 10 bases lay outside the gene matches. The CDR3 reads CASSHRLAGVGEETQYF. The CDR3 DNA is TGTGCCAGCAGCCACCGACTAGCGGGGGTGGGTGAAGAGACCCAGTACTTC.

This clonotype was seen a handful of times. The CDR3 coding sequence is TGTGCCAGCAGTACCCTCTCCGGGCGGTACAATGAGCAGTTCTTC. Translating it yields CASSTLSGRYNEQFF. The rearrangement uses TRBV28 and TRBJ2-1; no definite D call. Trimming removed 5 bases at V and 4 bases at J, with 15 bases between. CDR3 length: 15 residues. Germline loops: CDR1 MDHEN, CDR2 SYDVKM.

This clonotype was observed many times. This chain joins TRBV28 and TRBJ1-1; tentative D call: TRBD1 (5 bases). Trimming removed 3 bases at V and 5 bases at J, with 13 bases between. Germline values: CDR1 MDHEN, CDR2 SYDVKM. The CDR3 length is 14 residues. Here the CDR3 DNA reads TGTGCCAGCAGTTTCGGGCAGGGCGGGACTGAAGCTTTCTTT. It translates to CASSFGQGGTEAFF.

This clonotype is labeled medium-sized (0.01 to 0.1%). The chain joins TRBV7-2 to TRBJ2-1; no definite D call. V lost 5 bases and J 0 bases, leaving 5 bases between the germline ends. The CDR3 is 13 residues long. Germline loops: CDR1 SGHTA, CDR2 FQGNSA. The CDR3 DNA sequence: TGTGCCAGCAGCAGGGCCTCCTACAATGAGCAGTTCTTC. Translating gives CASSRASYNEQFF.

Comments on this clonotype: With a much larger clone just one base away, this may be a read error. The CDR3 here is CVSSFGTEETQYF. CDR3 nucleotides: TGTGTCAGCAGCTTCGGGACAGAAGAGACCCAGTACTTC. V is TRBV7-2 and J is TRBJ2-5, with 7 positions matching TRBD1. The germline V gene has CDR1 SGHTA and CDR2 FQGNSA. The CDR3 length is 13 residues.

Only a few counts were recorded for this clonotype. The chain couples TRBV4-2 to TRBJ1-4; D remains unclear. Germline V gene data show CDR1 as LGHNA and CDR2 as YNFKEQ. Between the trimmed V and J ends, which lost 6 bases and 2 bases, there was a span of 10 bases. The CDR3 sequence is 14 residues long. CDR3 residues: CASSLIGTNEKLFF. The CDR3 nucleotides read TGTGCCAGCAGTTTGATCGGGACTAATGAAAAACTGTTTTTT.

Only a few counts were recorded for this clonotype. The chain combines TRBV20-1 with TRBJ1-6; possible D gene TRBD1, 6 bases. The V end lost 1 base, the J end lost 10 bases, and 14 bases lay between the germline ends. This CDR3 is built from 14 residues. The germline gives CDR1 DFQATT, CDR2 SNEGSKA (reference sequence). Here the CDR3 reads CSARGPGGGSPLHF. The CDR3 nucleotides are TGCAGTGCTAGAGGCCCCGGGGGCGGATCACCCCTCCACTTT.

The table lists this clonotype with many counts. V usage is TRBV7-2 and J usage is TRBJ2-3; unclear D gene. The CDR3 runs 12 residues. Germline CDR1 SGHTA, CDR2 FQGNSA. V was pared by 5 bases and J by 4 bases, with 7 bases between. DNA of the CDR3: TGTGCCAGCAGCCCTTACGCAGATACGCAGTATTTT. Translation gives CASSPYADTQYF.

This clonotype showed up just once. Just one base apart from a much larger clone, this may be a read error. J is TRBJ1-1 and V is TRBV7-2, with a weak D call TRBD1 (6 bases). The germline V gene has CDR1 SGHTA and CDR2 FQGNSA. Trimming stripped 9 bases from V and 8 bases from J, with 7 bases between. CDR3 length equals 9 residues. In DNA form, the CDR3 reads TGTGCCAGAGGGACAGAAGCTTTCTTT. Protein: CARGTEAFF.

The chain combines TRBV20-1 with TRBJ1-6, with 11 bases lining up with TRBD1. The V gene end was trimmed by 0 bases and the J gene end by 7 bases; junction bases not matched to a gene: 2. CDR1 is DFQATT, CDR2 SNEGSKA, per germline (reference sequence). The length of the CDR3 is 15 residues. The CDR3 DNA is TGCAGTGCTAGAGAGGACAGGGGGCGGAATTCACCCCTCCACTTT. Protein sequence: CSAREDRGRNSPLHF.

The chain recombines TRBV14 with TRBJ2-3; D gene unclear. Germline assignment: CDR1 SGHDN and CDR2 FVKESK. This CDR3 is 13 amino acids long. The germline V and J ends were trimmed by 0 bases and 6 bases, with 7 bases remaining between them. CDR3 DNA sequence: TGTGCCAGCAGCCAAGATAACTGGGATACGCAGTATTTT. It specifies CASSQDNWDTQYF.

In its sample, this clonotype was seen many times. J is TRBJ2-2 and V is TRBV7-8; 10 positions agree with TRBD2. CDR3 length: 17 amino acids. The junction had 5 bases not matched to a gene; V was cut back by 1 base and J by 3 bases. The germline gives CDR1 SGHVS, CDR2 FQNEAQ. This chain's CDR3 is CASSLDRLAGHTGELFF. CDR3 in DNA: TGTGCCAGCAGCTTAGACCGACTAGCGGGCCACACCGGGGAGCTGTTTTTT.

This sequence joins TRBV6-1 and TRBJ1-1; no clear D gene. The length of the CDR3 is 13 residues. V lost 2 bases and J 4 bases, leaving 8 bases between the germline ends. Germline V gives CDR1 MNHNS, CDR2 SASEGT. The CDR3 here is CASSEQEVTEAFF. As DNA, the CDR3 is TGTGCCAGCAGTGAACAGGAGGTCACTGAAGCTTTCTTT.

This clonotype was detected ten times or more. The V gene is TRBV6-1, the J gene TRBJ1-5; D is undetermined. There are 16 residues in the CDR3. Germline V gives CDR1 MNHNS, CDR2 SASEGT. The V end was cut by 2 bases, the J end by 2 bases, with 13 bases between. CDR3 sequence (DNA): TGTGCCAGCAGTGAACCACTGCGGACTGGCAATCAGCCCCAGCATTTT. Translation: CASSEPLRTGNQPQHF.

The rearrangement links TRBV5-1 to TRBJ1-1; D unresolved. The CDR3 has 12 amino acids. Trimming took off 0 bases at V and 3 bases at J, with 3 bases between the two ends. Germline V CDR1 and CDR2: SGHRS, YFSETQ. The CDR3 DNA follows: TGCGCCAGCAGCTTGGACCACACTGAAGCTTTCTTT. Its translation is CASSLDHTEAFF. Based on the CDR3 plus reference TRBV5-1 and TRBJ1-1, the full variable domain is KAGVTQTPRYLIKTRGQQVTLSCSPISGHRSVSWYQQTPGQGLQFLFEYFSETQRNKGNFPGRFSGRQFSNSRSEMNVSTLELGDSALYLCASSLDHTEAFFGQGTRLTVV.

This clonotype was observed at least ten times. V and J are TRBV6-1 and TRBJ2-7; TRBD2 agrees at 11 bases. V shed 6 bases and J 3 bases; nucleotides not matched to a gene: 10. The CDR3 sequence is 16 residues long. Germline values: CDR1 MNHNS, CDR2 SASEGT. The CDR3 bases are TGTGCCAGCAGCGACCAGGCGGGGACTAGCGGCTACGAGCAGTACTTC. Translated, it gives CASSDQAGTSGYEQYF.